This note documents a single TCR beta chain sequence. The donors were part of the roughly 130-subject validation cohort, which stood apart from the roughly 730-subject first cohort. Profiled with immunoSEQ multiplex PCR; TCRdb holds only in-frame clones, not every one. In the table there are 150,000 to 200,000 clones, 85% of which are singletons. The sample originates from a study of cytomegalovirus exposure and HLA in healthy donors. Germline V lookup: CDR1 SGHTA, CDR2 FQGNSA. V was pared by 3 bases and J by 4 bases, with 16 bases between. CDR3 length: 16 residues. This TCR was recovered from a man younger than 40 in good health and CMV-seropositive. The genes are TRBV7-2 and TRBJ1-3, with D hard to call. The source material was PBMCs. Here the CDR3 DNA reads TGTGCCAGCAGCTTTGAGGGTAGATCGGGCGGAAACACCATATATTTT. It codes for CASSFEGRSGGNTIYF.